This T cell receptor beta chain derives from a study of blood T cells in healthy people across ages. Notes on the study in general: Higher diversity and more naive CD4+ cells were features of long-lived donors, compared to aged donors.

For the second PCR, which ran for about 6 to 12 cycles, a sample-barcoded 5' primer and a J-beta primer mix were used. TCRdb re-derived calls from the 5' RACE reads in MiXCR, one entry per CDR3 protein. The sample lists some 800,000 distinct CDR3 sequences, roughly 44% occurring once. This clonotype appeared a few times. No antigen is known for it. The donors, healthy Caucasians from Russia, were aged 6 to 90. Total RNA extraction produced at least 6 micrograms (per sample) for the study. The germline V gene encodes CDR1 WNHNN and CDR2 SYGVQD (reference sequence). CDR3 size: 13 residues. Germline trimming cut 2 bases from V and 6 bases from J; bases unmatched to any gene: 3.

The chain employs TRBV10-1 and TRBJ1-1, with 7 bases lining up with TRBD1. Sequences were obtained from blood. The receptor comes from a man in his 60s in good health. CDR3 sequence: CASSENRGPEAFF. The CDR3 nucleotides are TGCGCCAGCAGTGAGAACAGGGGCCCTGAAGCTTTCTTT.